Each of the 8 T cell receptor beta chains below was sequenced from the same sample in a study of T cell responses to AZD1222 COVID-19 vaccine. TCRdb keeps only in-frame clones here, not all; method: immunoSEQ multiplex PCR. Of 52,000 or so clones detected, more than 80% appear once; the ten largest clones hold roughly a fifth. The source material was peripheral blood, sampled on day 0 of MenACWY control vaccination. The receptors here all came from an adult in good health.

The chain has TRBV7-9 and TRBJ2-7, with D maybe TRBD2 (5 bases). The CDR3 extends over 14 amino acids. With 5 bases removed from V and 2 bases from J, the gap between germline ends came to 13 bases. Germline V gives CDR1 SEHNR, CDR2 FQNEAQ (reference sequence). The CDR3 region is CASSPRAETYEQYF. CDR3 nucleotide sequence: TGTGCCAGCAGCCCGAGGGCGGAAACCTACGAGCAGTACTTC.

The chain links TRBV7-9 to TRBJ1-6; maybe TRBD1 (6 bases). This CDR3 is 14 amino acids long. With 4 bases removed from V and 5 bases from J, the gap between germline ends came to 9 bases. CDR1 is SEHNR and CDR2 is FQNEAQ in the germline V gene (reference sequence). The CDR3 loop is CASSSYRDNSPLHF. CDR3 bases: TGTGCCAGCAGCTCATACAGGGATAATTCACCCCTCCACTTT. Full variable domain (remainder filled in from reference TRBV7-9 and TRBJ1-6): DTGVSQNPRHKITKRGQNVTFRCDPISEHNRLYWYRQTLGQGPEFLTYFQNEAQLEKSRLLSDRFSAERPKGSFSTLEIQRTEQGDSAMYLCASSSYRDNSPLHFGNGTRLTVT.

This chain uses TRBV11-2 with TRBJ2-1; TRBD2 aligns across 15 bases. V dropped 6 bases and J dropped 2; count of bases not matched to a gene: 11. Germline V gene lookup returns CDR1 SGHAT and CDR2 FQNNGV. The CDR3 contains 19 residues. CDR3 amino acids: CASSHGTSGRTSAYNEQFF. DNA of the CDR3: TGTGCCAGCAGTCATGGGACTAGCGGGAGGACTAGCGCCTACAATGAGCAGTTCTTC.

The CDR3 coding sequence is TGTGCCAGCAGCCCTCTGGGGGGCTCGCTAGGTGGAAACACCATATATTTT. It specifies CASSPLGGSLGGNTIYF. The chain has TRBV9 and TRBJ1-3, with D maybe TRBD1 (6 bases). V lost 4 bases and J 3 bases, leaving 20 bases between the germline ends. There are 17 residues in the CDR3. Germline V lookup: CDR1 SGDLS, CDR2 YYNGEE. Full variable domain (missing parts from reference TRBV9 and TRBJ1-3): DSGVTQTPKHLITATGQRVTLRCSPRSGDLSVYWYQQSLDQGLQFLIQYYNGEERAKGNILERFSAQQFPDLHSELNLSSLELGDSALYFCASSPLGGSLGGNTIYFGEGSWLTVV.

The V call is TRBV6-5, the J call TRBJ1-2; TRBD1 agrees at 7 bases. Germline loops: CDR1 MNHEY, CDR2 SVGAGI. This CDR3 is 15 amino acids long. The V segment lost 5 bases and the J segment 4 bases; nucleotides outside the gene matches: 10. The CDR3 spells CASSRRQGPGYGYTF. In DNA, the CDR3 is TGTGCCAGCAGTCGCCGACAGGGCCCTGGCTATGGCTACACCTTC.

The chain employs TRBV23-1 and TRBJ1-4; D uncertain. TRBV23-1 counts as an open reading frame of uncertain function. CDR3 length: 16 residues. Trimming shortened V by 1 base and J by 0 bases, and 9 bases separated the two germline ends. CDR3 DNA: TGCGCCAGCAGTCAATACGGGAAAACAACTAATGAAAAACTGTTTTTT. Its translation: CASSQYGKTTNEKLFF.

This chain joins TRBV15 and TRBJ2-1; 7 bases are a match to TRBD1. The J segment lost 15 bases and the V segment lost 3 bases, leaving 8 bases of the junction unmatched. This CDR3 is 12 amino acids long. Germline CDR1 reads LNHNV; CDR2 reads YYDKDF (reference sequence). The CDR3 bases are TGTGCCACCAGCAGTACAGGGGAAGGCCTGTTCTTC. It translates to CATSSTGEGLFF.

The chain couples TRBV7-3 to TRBJ2-1; a possible D gene is TRBD1 (5 bases). CDR1 and CDR2 (germline): SGHTA, FQGTGA. V was trimmed by 3 bases and J by 4 bases, leaving 10 bases between them. The CDR3 covers 14 residues. The CDR3 reads CASSLGRTYNEQFF. The CDR3 coding sequence is TGTGCCAGCAGCTTGGGCCGGACATACAATGAGCAGTTCTTC.